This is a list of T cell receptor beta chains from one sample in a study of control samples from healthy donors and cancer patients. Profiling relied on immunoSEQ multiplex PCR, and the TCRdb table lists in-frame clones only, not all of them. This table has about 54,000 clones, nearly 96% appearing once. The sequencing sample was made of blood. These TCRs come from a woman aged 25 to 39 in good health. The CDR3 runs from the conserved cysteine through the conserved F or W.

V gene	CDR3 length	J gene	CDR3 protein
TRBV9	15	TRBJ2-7	CASSVAGGPGGEQYF
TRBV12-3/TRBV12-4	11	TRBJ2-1	CASSFGYEQFF
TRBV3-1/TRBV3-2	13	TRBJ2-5	CASRSRPQETQYF
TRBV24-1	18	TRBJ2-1	CATSDITPGTSGNNEQFF
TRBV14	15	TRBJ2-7	CASSQRSGSSYEQYF
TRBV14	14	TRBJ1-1	CASSQGVRGTEAFF
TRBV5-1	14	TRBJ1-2	CASSLGGAYYGYTF
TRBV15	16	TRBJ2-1	CATSFVAGGSYNEQFF
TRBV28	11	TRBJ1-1	CASSLRDEAFF
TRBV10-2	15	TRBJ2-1	CASSASGFWDNEQFF
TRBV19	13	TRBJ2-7	CASSMVTGEMLYF
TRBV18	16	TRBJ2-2	CASSQTSGVNTGELFF
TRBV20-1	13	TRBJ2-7	CSASISGLYEQYF